This section outlines one T cell receptor (beta chain) sequence together with its context. Its binding antigen is unknown. Per-base quality was not reported, and no clone a single base away is much larger than it. This specimen comes from a study of shared clonotypes between healthy human individuals (dated by TCRdb to the early 2020s). At the level of the whole study: The cohort included a few men and two women between 18 and 49 years of age. Per donor, three plates each were used for CD4 naive and CD4 memory, two for CD8 naive, and one for CD8 memory. Libraries were prepared and TCR repertoires were sequenced by different laboratories using diverse techniques, in order to increase sequencing depth and limit assay-specific biases. Between about 0.8 and 9 billion PBMCs per donor were obtained by leukapheresis. Blood TCR repertoires of roughly five healthy adults were deeply sequenced to estimate repertoire size and the extent of clonotype sharing between individuals.

The paper as a whole reports these results and caveats: Sampling was limited to blood, and TCR repertoires in tissue likely differ from TCR repertoires in blood. Pairwise subsampling led to the expectation that sequencing depth would affect the degree of clonotype sharing among donors. Sharing across several donors was observed for about 5% of naive CD4, 3% to 3.5% of naive CD8, 2.3% of memory CD4, and around 0.4% of memory CD8 clonotypes. Larger estimated clonotype richness was generally found for naive subsets than for memory subsets. Higher generation probabilities were observed for clonotypes shared by all four sorted-subset donors than for non-shared clonotypes. Rarefaction of sorted-subset datasets indicated incomplete sequencing despite the large sequencing depth. The small number of donors limited the genetic and exposure-history diversity represented.

TCR CDR3 regions were amplified from genomic DNA by multiplex PCR using the deep immunoSEQ assay. Extracted genomic DNA from each cell subset was distributed evenly across all wells of several immunoSEQ 96-well plates, and each plate was treated as a replicate. Each replicate PCR for sorted subsets received 200 ng genomic DNA, equal to tens of thousands of T cell genomes. The purified libraries were quantified using a Qubit 3.0 fluorometer, sized with a Bioanalyzer 2100, and then quantified again using the KAPA Library Quantification kit. Every immunoSEQ 96-well plate was sequenced on a separate single-read 150-cycle Illumina NextSeq 550 flow cell. The study's own analysis went as follows. Because only junctional sequences without quality scores were contained in the immunoSEQ output, filtering matching that applied to full-length reads could not be performed. Sequences were annotated with PyIR, a Python wrapper for IgBLAST v1.9, using IMGT germline references to assign V/J genes and CDR3. Reads were filtered out if the reads had weak V/J assignments (E-value above 1e-6), no CDR3, stop codons, out-of-frame junctions, or ambiguous translated residues. V3J clonotypes were defined by identical inferred V gene, J gene, and CDR3 amino acid sequence. Percentage overlap between repertoires was calculated by dividing the number of shared unique clonotypes by the size of the smaller repertoire. Three approaches were used to assess repertoire richness: RTK rarefaction, the Chao1 estimator, and Recon v2.1 estimates of unobserved clonotypes. OLGA was used to compute generation probabilities for all TCRbeta clonotypes that the gDNA method yielded from a few donors. TCRdb took over this immuneACCESS table, retaining in-frame rearrangements with V and J assigned. Such tables are incomplete; in checked studies, under half of the missing clones stem from an unresolved V gene, and the remainder is unexplained. The DNA was the basis for D and trimming; V, J and clone size are from that table. The sample yields about 800,000 clones; about 96% were counted once. The ten largest clones capture about 0.21% of the sample.

For the CD8 naive samples, CD45RO-negative cells were positively selected for CCR7, yielding a CD45RA+CCR7+ population from which TemRA cells were excluded. Donors were healthy HIV-negative adults with no recently reported acute infections or vaccinations. Every donor was a Caucasian adult residing in Nashville, Tennessee, USA. Blood was collected by leukapheresis, and PBMCs were isolated by Ficoll-Histopaque density gradient centrifugation and then cryopreserved in liquid nitrogen vapor phase. Analytical flow cytometry was used to check the purity and quantity of each magnetically sorted T cell population. Genomic DNA was isolated from every sorted fraction and measured by UV absorbance on a Nanodrop 2000c. According to the germline V gene (reference sequence), CDR1 reads SEHNR and CDR2 reads FQNEAQ. The junction shows trimming of 4 bases on V and 2 bases on J, and the gene matches do not reach 18 bases of it. The CDR3 numbers 19 residues from cysteine through phenylalanine. Only the CDR3 region is kept as DNA, spanning 57 bases read in frame from base 1.

The origin of this receptor is a man in his thirties or forties in good health. The chain is encoded by TRBV7-9 joined to TRBJ2-3, with TRBD2 identical over 7 junction bases. The sequencing input was naive CD8+ T cells sorted from blood. In the paper's terms, the cell subset or site label means: CD45RA+CCR7+. The DNA reads as follows: TGTGCCAGCAGCTCCTCTGTGTTGCGGGAGTTAGATTTCACAGATACGCAGTATTTT. The encoded protein is CASSSSVLRELDFTDTQYF.